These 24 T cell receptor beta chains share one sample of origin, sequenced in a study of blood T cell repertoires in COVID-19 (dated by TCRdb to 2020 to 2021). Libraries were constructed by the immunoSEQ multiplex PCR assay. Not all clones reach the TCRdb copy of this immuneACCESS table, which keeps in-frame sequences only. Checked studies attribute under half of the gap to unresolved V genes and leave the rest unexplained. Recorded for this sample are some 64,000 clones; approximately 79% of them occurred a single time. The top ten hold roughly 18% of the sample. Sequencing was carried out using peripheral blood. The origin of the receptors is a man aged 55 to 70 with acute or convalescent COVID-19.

In DNA, the CDR3 is TGTGCCAGCAGCACAAGACAGGAGAACACTGAAGCTTTCTTT. Translating it yields CASSTRQENTEAFF. This chain links TRBV6-5 with TRBJ1-1, with D maybe TRBD1 (6 bases). The CDR3 sequence is 14 residues long. With 6 bases removed from V and 1 base from J, the gap between germline ends came to 12 bases. CDR1 and CDR2 (germline): MNHEY, SVGAGI.

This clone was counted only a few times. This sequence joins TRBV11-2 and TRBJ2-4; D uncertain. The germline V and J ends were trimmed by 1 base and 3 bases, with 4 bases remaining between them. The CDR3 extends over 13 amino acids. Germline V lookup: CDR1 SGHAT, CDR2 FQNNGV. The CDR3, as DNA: TGTGCCAGCAGCTTAGGAGGCAAAAACATTCAGTACTTC. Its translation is CASSLGGKNIQYF.

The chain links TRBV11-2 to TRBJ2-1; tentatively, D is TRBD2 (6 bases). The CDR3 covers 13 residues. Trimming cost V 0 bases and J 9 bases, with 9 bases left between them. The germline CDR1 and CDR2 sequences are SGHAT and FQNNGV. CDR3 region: CASSLDGSGEQFF. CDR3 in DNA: TGTGCCAGCAGCTTAGATGGTAGCGGTGAGCAGTTCTTC.

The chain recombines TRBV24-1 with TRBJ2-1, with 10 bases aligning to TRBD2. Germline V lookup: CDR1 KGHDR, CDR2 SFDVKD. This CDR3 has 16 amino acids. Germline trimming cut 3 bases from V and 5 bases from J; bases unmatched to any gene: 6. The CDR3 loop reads CATSDPLAGAHNEQFF. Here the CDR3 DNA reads TGTGCCACCAGTGATCCTCTAGCGGGAGCCCACAATGAGCAGTTCTTC.

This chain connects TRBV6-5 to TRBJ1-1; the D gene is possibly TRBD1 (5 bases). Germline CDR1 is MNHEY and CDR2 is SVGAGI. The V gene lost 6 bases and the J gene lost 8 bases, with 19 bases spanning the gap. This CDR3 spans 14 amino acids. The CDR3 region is CASSERGRQPEAFF. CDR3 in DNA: TGTGCCAGCAGCGAGCGGGGTCGACAGCCCGAAGCTTTCTTT.

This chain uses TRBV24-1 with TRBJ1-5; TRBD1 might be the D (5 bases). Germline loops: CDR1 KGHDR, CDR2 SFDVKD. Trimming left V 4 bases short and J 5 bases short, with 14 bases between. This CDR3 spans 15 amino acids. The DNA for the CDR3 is TGTGCCACCAGTGACTGGGGGGAATTGGATCAGCCCCAGCATTTT. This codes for CATSDWGELDQPQHF.

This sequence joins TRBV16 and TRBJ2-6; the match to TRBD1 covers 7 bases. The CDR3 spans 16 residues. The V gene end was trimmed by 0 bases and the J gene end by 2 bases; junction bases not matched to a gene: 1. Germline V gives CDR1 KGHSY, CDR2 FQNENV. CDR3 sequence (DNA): TGTGCCAGCAGCCAATCAGGGGGCGCTGGGGCCAACGTCCTGACTTTC. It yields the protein CASSQSGGAGANVLTF.

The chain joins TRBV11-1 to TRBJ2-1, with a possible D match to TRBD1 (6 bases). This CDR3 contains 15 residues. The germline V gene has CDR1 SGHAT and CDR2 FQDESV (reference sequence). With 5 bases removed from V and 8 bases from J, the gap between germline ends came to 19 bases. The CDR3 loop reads CASSTGQFRRDEQFF. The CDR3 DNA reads TGTGCCAGCAGCACCGGACAGTTTCGTCGGGATGAGCAGTTCTTC.

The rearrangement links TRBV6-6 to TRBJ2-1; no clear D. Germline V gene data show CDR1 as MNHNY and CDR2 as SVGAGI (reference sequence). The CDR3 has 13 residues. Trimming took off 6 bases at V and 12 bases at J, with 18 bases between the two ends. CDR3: CASRPLRNVGQFF. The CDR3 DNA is TGTGCCAGCAGACCCCTGCGGAACGTCGGGCAGTTCTTC.

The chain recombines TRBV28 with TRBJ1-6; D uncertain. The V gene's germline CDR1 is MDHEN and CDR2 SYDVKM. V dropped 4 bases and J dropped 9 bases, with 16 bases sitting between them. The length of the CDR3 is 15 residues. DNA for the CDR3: TGTGCCAGCAGTTACGACACCCCCCGTAGTTCACCCCTCCACTTT. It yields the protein CASSYDTPRSSPLHF.

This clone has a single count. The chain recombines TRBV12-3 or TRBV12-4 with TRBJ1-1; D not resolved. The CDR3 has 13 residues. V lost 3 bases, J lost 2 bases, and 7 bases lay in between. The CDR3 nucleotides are TGTGCCAGCAGTTTGGGCAAAAACACTGAAGCTTTCTTT. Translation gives CASSLGKNTEAFF.

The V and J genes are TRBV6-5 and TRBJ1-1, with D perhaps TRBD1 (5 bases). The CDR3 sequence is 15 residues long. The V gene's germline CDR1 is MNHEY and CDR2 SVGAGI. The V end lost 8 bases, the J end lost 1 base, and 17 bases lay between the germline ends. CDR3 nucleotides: TGTGCCAGCCGAAAAGCGGGGACGCCGAACACTGAAGCTTTCTTT. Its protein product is CASRKAGTPNTEAFF.

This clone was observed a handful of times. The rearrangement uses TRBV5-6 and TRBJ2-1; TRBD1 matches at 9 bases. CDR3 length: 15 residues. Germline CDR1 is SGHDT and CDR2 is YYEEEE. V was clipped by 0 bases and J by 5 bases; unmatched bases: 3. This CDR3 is CASSLDTGGHNEQFF. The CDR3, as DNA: TGTGCCAGCAGCTTGGATACAGGGGGCCACAATGAGCAGTTCTTC.

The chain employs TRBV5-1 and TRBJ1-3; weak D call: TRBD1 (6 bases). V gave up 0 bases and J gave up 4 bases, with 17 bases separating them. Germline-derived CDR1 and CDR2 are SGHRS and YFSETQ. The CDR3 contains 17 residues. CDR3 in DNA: TGCGCCAGCAGCTTGGTTCTGGGGTCAGGGGCCGGAAACACCATATATTTT. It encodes CASSLVLGSGAGNTIYF.

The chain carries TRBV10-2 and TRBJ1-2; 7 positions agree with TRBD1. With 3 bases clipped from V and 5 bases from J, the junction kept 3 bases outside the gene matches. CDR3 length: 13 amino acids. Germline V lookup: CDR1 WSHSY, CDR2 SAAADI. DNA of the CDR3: TGCGCCAGCAGTGATCCGGGACAGTATGGCTACACCTTC. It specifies CASSDPGQYGYTF.

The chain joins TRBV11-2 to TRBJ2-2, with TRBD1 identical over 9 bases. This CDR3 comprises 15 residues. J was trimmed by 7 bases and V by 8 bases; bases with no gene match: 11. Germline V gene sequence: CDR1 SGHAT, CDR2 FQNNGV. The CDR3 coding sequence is TGTGCCAGCGGCCCCGGGACAGGGTGGATCGGGGAGCTGTTTTTT. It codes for CASGPGTGWIGELFF.

CDR3: CASSLGDWISTDTQYF. CDR3 nucleotides: TGTGCCAGCAGCTTAGGGGACTGGATTAGCACAGATACGCAGTATTTT. This rearrangement joins TRBV11-1 to TRBJ2-3, with a possible D match to TRBD2 (6 bases). The CDR3 loop spans 16 amino acids. Deletions cut 1 base from V and 0 bases from J, with 11 bases between. Germline V gene data show CDR1 as SGHAT and CDR2 as FQDESV (reference sequence).

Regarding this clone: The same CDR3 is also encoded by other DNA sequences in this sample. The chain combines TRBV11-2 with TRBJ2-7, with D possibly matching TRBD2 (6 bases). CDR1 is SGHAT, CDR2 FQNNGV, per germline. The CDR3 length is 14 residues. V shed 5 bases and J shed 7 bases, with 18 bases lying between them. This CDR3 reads CASSAGGNRREQYF. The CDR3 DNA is TGTGCCAGCAGCGCCGGCGGGAACCGTCGAGAGCAGTACTTC.

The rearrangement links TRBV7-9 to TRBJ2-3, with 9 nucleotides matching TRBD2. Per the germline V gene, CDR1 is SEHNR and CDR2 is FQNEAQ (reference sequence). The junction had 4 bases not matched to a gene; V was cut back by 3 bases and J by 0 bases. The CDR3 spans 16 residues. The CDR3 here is CASSFSSGTSTDTQYF. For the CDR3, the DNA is TGTGCCAGCAGCTTCTCTAGCGGGACTAGCACAGATACGCAGTATTTT. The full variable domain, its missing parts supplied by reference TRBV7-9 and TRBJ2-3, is DTGVSQNPRHKITKRGQNVTFRCDPISEHNRLYWYRQTLGQGPEFLTYFQNEAQLEKSRLLSDRFSAERPKGSFSTLEIQRTEQGDSAMYLCASSFSSGTSTDTQYFGPGTRLTVL.

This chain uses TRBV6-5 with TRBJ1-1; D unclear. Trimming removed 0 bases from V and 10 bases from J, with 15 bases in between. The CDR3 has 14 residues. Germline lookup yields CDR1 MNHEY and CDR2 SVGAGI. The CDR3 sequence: CASSYSRARVAAFF. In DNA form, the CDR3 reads TGTGCCAGCAGTTACTCGAGGGCTAGAGTTGCAGCTTTCTTT.

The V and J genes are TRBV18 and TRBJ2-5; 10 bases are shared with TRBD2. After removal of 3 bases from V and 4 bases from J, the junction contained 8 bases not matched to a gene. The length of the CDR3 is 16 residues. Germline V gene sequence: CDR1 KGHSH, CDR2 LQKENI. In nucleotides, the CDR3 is TGTGCCAGCTCACCGGAAGCGGGAGGGCTAATAGAGACCCAGTACTTC. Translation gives CASSPEAGGLIETQYF. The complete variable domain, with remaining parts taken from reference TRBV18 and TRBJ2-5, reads NAGVMQNPRHLVRRRGQEARLRCSPMKGHSHVYWYRQLPEEGLKFMVYLQKENIIDESGMPKERFSAEFPKEGPSILRIQQVVRGDSAAYFCASSPEAGGLIETQYFGPGTRLLVL.

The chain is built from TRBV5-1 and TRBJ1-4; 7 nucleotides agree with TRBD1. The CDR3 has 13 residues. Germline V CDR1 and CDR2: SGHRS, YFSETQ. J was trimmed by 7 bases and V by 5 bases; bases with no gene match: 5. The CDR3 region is CASSTGQTEKLFF. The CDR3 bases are TGCGCCAGCAGTACGGGACAGACTGAAAAACTGTTTTTT.

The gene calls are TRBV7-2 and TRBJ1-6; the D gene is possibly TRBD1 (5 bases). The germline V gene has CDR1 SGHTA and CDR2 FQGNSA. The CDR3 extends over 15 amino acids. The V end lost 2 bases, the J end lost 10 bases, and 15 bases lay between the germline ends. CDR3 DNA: TGTGCCAGCAGCTTATTGGGAGGGGACCGATCACCCCTCCACTTT. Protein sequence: CASSLLGGDRSPLHF.

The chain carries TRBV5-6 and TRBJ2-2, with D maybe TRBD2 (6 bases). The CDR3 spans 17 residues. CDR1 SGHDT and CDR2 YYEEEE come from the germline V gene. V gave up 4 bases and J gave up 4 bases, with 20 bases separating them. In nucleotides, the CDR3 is TGTGCCAGCAGCCGGACGGGAGCGGCGGGGAGCACCGGGGAGCTGTTTTTT. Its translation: CASSRTGAAGSTGELFF.